This TCR beta chain was obtained from a study of shared clonotypes between healthy human individuals. Broader study findings: The represented genetic and exposure-history diversity was limited by the small number of donors.

Germline V gene lookup returns CDR1 WSHSY and CDR2 SAAADI. The CDR3 has 15 amino acids. V was clipped by 4 bases and J by 2 bases, with 15 bases between them. Assay: immunoSEQ multiplex PCR; the TCRdb copy retains only in-frame clones and omits some. Here the sample spans around 300,000 clones, roughly 84% being singletons. As for this clone: What it binds is not known.

The origin of this receptor is a man between 18 and 35 years old in good health. The V call is TRBV10-2, the J call TRBJ2-7; D is possibly TRBD1 (5 bases). The specimen sequenced was memory CD8+ T cells sorted from blood. Documented subset: CD45RO+ cells pooled with CCR7-negative TemRA cells. CDR3 DNA: TGCGCCAGCAGTGGCTTTGGACAACAACCCTACGAGCAGTACTTC. Protein: CASSGFGQQPYEQYF.